Listed here are 8 T cell receptor beta chains from one sample, sequenced in a study of blood T cells in healthy people across ages. A second PCR of roughly 7 to 11 cycles used a sample-barcoded 5' primer and a J-beta primer mix. TCRdb reprocessed the 5' RACE reads with MiXCR, giving one entry per CDR3 protein. This sample has 650,000 to 1,000,000 distinct CDR3 sequences, with 36% found just once. Sequencing was done on a sample of blood. These receptors were collected from a man younger than 35 in good health.

This clonotype appeared a single time. V usage is TRBV24-1 and J usage is TRBJ2-7; 10 nucleotides align to TRBD1. CDR1 is KGHDR and CDR2 is SFDVKD in the germline V gene. J lost 5 bases, V lost 6 bases, and 6 bases had no gene match. The CDR3 spans 14 residues. DNA for the CDR3: TGTGCCACCAGTACCGGGACAGGGGACGACGAGCAGTACTTC. Its protein is CATSTGTGDDEQYF.

The chain joins TRBV5-1 to TRBJ2-5, with no clear D. This CDR3 has 14 amino acids. Germline lookup yields CDR1 SGHRS and CDR2 YFSETQ. Trimming pared 0 bases from V and 5 bases from J, leaving 11 bases between. CDR3 in amino acids: CASSLAPHGETQYF. The CDR3 nucleotides are TGCGCCAGCAGCTTGGCGCCCCATGGTGAGACCCAGTACTTC.

This clonotype was observed at least ten times. This rearrangement joins TRBV4-3 to TRBJ2-3; a weak D match, TRBD2 (6 bases). The CDR3 runs to 14 residues. CDR1 LGHNA and CDR2 YSLEER come from the germline V gene. V was pared by 0 bases and J by 10 bases, with 14 bases between. CDR3 amino acids: CASSQDPTGVAQYF. The CDR3 nucleotides are TGCGCCAGCAGCCAAGATCCCACGGGAGTTGCGCAGTATTTT.

The sample holds a few counts of this clonotype. J is TRBJ2-3 and V is TRBV5-1, with a possible D match to TRBD1 (5 bases). Germline loops: CDR1 SGHRS, CDR2 YFSETQ. CDR3 length: 16 amino acids. The V gene lost 1 base and the J gene lost 5 bases, with 17 bases spanning the gap. The CDR3 coding sequence is TGCGCCAGCAGCTTGAGTGGGGCTCCTAGACTAGATACGCAGTATTTT. Its protein product is CASSLSGAPRLDTQYF.

This clonotype was found a few times. The chain combines TRBV7-3 with TRBJ1-1; TRBD1 might be the D (5 bases). V was clipped by 5 bases and J by 1 base, with 14 bases between them. The CDR3 is 15 residues long. The germline V gene has CDR1 SGHTA and CDR2 FQGTGA. The CDR3 here is CASSISGRQNTEAFF. CDR3 DNA sequence: TGTGCCAGCAGCATCTCGGGACGACAGAACACTGAAGCTTTCTTT.

This clonotype showed up many times. This chain uses TRBV7-2 with TRBJ1-2; a possible D gene is TRBD1 (6 bases). The ends were cut back, 5 bases at V and 1 base at J, with 11 bases in the middle. CDR1 is SGHTA, CDR2 FQGNSA, per germline. The CDR3 has 14 residues. For the CDR3, the DNA is TGTGCCAGCAGCCAGATGGACAGTAACTATGGCTACACCTTC. This gives the protein CASSQMDSNYGYTF.

The gene calls are TRBV12-3 or TRBV12-4 and TRBJ2-1; no clear D. The CDR3 spans 12 residues. Deletions cut 1 base from V and 15 bases from J, with 13 bases between. The CDR3 nucleotides are TGTGCCAGCAGTTTAGGCGGTGGTGGGCCGTTCTTC. Protein sequence: CASSLGGGGPFF.

This chain links TRBV11-2 with TRBJ2-4, with a weak D call TRBD1 (8 bases). The CDR3 runs to 18 residues. Germline V gene lookup returns CDR1 SGHAT and CDR2 FQNNGV. V was pared by 5 bases and J by 1 base, with 21 bases between. The DNA for the CDR3 is TGTGCCAGCAGCGATGCTACAGGGGGGGTCGGGGCCAAAAACATTCAGTACTTC. This codes for CASSDATGGVGAKNIQYF.